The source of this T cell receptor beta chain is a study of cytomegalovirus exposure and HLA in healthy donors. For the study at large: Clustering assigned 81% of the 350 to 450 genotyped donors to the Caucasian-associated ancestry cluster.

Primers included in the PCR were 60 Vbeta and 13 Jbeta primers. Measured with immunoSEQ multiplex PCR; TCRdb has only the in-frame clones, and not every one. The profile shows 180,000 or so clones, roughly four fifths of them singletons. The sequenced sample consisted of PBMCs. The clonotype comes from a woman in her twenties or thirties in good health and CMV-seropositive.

The CDR3 region has the DNA TGTGCCAGCAGCTTAAGACTAGCGGGGGGATCAGATACGCAGTATTTT. This translates into CASSLRLAGGSDTQYF. The J gene is TRBJ2-3, the V gene TRBV7-2, with TRBD2 identical over 13 bases. J lost 4 bases, V lost 2 bases, and 3 bases had no gene match. CDR1 and CDR2 from the germline V gene are SGHTA and FQGNSA. The CDR3 extends over 16 amino acids.